Below are 20 T cell receptor beta chains sequenced from a single sample in a study of T-cell memory formation after mild COVID-19. TCRdb independently ran MiXCR on the 5' RACE reads; one entry per CDR3 protein. The profile shows under 150,000 distinct CDR3 sequences, 16% of them singletons. Sequenced material: PBMCs or a T cell subset sorted from them (not recorded which). These receptors were collected from an adult woman who had mild COVID-19 (a few samples of this study predate the infection). Cell type and time point are not known.

This clonotype has just a few counts. This chain connects TRBV2 to TRBJ1-1; 9 nucleotides line up with TRBD1. Per germline, CDR1 SNHLY and CDR2 FYNNEI. V was pared by 7 bases and J by 5 bases, with 8 bases of the junction left unmatched. The CDR3 loop spans 14 amino acids. CDR3 DNA: TGTGCCAGCACCGCGGACAGGGGTGGGACTGAAGCTTTCTTT. It is translated as CASTADRGGTEAFF. Full variable domain (rest looked up from reference TRBV2 and TRBJ1-1): EPEVTQTPSHQVTQMGQEVILRCVPISNHLYFYWYRQILGQKVEFLVSFYNNEISEKSEIFDDQFSVERPDGSNFTLKIRSTKLEDSAMYFCASTADRGGTEAFFGQGTRLTVV.

The rearrangement joins TRBV2 to TRBJ2-2, with D perhaps being TRBD1 or TRBD2 (5 bases each). The germline V and J ends were trimmed by 1 base and 5 bases, with 11 bases remaining between them. Per the germline V gene, CDR1 is SNHLY and CDR2 is FYNNEI. This CDR3 contains 15 residues. DNA of the CDR3: TGTGCCAGCAGTGAAGAGGGCAGGGAGACCGGGGAGCTGTTTTTT. Encoded protein: CASSEEGRETGELFF.

In nucleotides, the CDR3 is TGTGCCAGCAGCCCCCAGGGTAGCGGGGCTAATGAGCAGTTCTTC. Translating gives CASSPQGSGANEQFF. The genes are TRBV4-2 and TRBJ2-1; 8 bases are a match to TRBD2. CDR3 length equals 15 residues. In germline, CDR1 is LGHNA, CDR2 YNFKEQ. After removal of 4 bases from V and 7 bases from J, the junction contained 9 bases not matched to a gene.

This clonotype was picked up a small number of times. One junction end does not reproduce the germline sequence, and a read error may be involved. The chain carries TRBV7-7 and TRBJ2-5, with 11 bases identical to TRBD1. The CDR3 is 14 amino acids. Germline V gene data show CDR1 as SSHAT and CDR2 as FNYEAQ (reference sequence). CDR3 bases: TGTGCTAGCAGCTTAGGGGACAGGGGGGAGACCCAGTACTTC. The encoded protein is CASSLGDRGETQYF. Complete variable domain (other parts from reference TRBV7-7 and TRBJ2-5): GAGVSQSPRYKVTKRGQDVTLRCDPISSHATLYWYQQALGQGPEFLTYFNYEAQPDKSGLPSDRFSAERPEGSISTLTIQRTEQRDSAMYRCASSLGDRGETQYFGPGTRLLVL.

This clonotype was picked up a small number of times. The chain has TRBV7-2 and TRBJ2-1, with TRBD2 matching 10 bases. V lost 2 bases and J lost 7; bases outside the gene matches: 11. The CDR3 has 17 residues. Germline V gene data show CDR1 as SGHTA and CDR2 as FQGNSA. CDR3 protein: CASSLTSGVRSVNEQFF. DNA for the CDR3: TGTGCCAGCAGCTTAACTAGCGGGGTTAGGTCAGTAAATGAGCAGTTCTTC.

The chain carries TRBV7-9 and TRBJ2-2; 8 bases agree with TRBD1. V lost 6 bases, J lost 1 base, and 4 bases stayed unmatched. The germline CDR1 and CDR2 sequences are SEHNR and FQNEAQ (reference sequence). The CDR3 consists of 15 residues. The CDR3 DNA is TGTGCCAGCAGAACAGGGGGGATGAACACCGGGGAGCTGTTTTTT. Translated: CASRTGGMNTGELFF.

The chain carries TRBV6-2 or TRBV6-3 and TRBJ2-7, with TRBD2 matching over 7 bases. Losses at the gene ends were 2 bases for V and 3 bases for J; bases not matched to a gene: 4. Germline CDR1 MNHEY, CDR2 SVGEGT. The CDR3 runs to 14 residues. The CDR3 bases are TGTGCCAGCAGTTACGCGGGAGCTATCTACGAGCAGTACTTC. Encoded protein: CASSYAGAIYEQYF.

This clonotype was counted a few times. CDR3 in DNA: TGTGCCAGCAGCTTAAAAGTGAGCTCCTACAATGAGCAGTTCTTC. Amino acid sequence: CASSLKVSSYNEQFF. The chain links TRBV7-3 to TRBJ2-1; D call uncertain. This CDR3 spans 15 amino acids. Germline CDR1 is SGHTA and CDR2 is FQGTGA. Trimming shortened V by 1 base and J by 0 bases, and 7 bases separated the two germline ends.

This clonotype was detected ten times or more. The chain uses TRBV2 and TRBJ2-5; no clear D. This CDR3 contains 13 residues. Germline V lookup: CDR1 SNHLY, CDR2 FYNNEI. V lost 4 bases and J 5 bases, leaving 11 bases between the germline ends. In nucleotides, the CDR3 is TGTGCCAGCAGTGTCGCCATTTCCGAGACCCAGTACTTC. Translation: CASSVAISETQYF.

The V gene is TRBV10-3, the J gene TRBJ1-1, with 11 nucleotides matching TRBD1. Trimming at V came to 6 bases and at J to 4 bases, leaving 10 bases not matched to a gene. This CDR3 has 16 amino acids. Germline V gene lookup returns CDR1 ENHRY and CDR2 SYGVKD. The CDR3 loop is CAISETSGTGGTEAFF. DNA for the CDR3: TGTGCCATCAGCGAGACTTCCGGGACAGGGGGCACTGAAGCTTTCTTT.

The chain recombines TRBV4-3 with TRBJ1-2; 7 bases align to TRBD1. V trimming: 3 bases; J trimming: 10 bases; junction bases outside the gene matches: 5. The CDR3 contains 12 residues. The germline V gene encodes CDR1 LGHNA and CDR2 YSLEER. Here the CDR3 reads CASSHGTGVYTF. The CDR3 region has the DNA TGCGCCAGCAGCCACGGAACAGGGGTCTACACCTTC.

There are a few counts of this clonotype. The chain combines TRBV5-1 with TRBJ2-3; tentative D call: TRBD1 (5 bases). This CDR3 is 13 amino acids long. The V end lost 7 bases, the J end lost 0 bases, and 9 bases lay between the germline ends. CDR1 is SGHRS, CDR2 YFSETQ, per germline. The CDR3 DNA reads as TGCGCCAGCGGACACCCCAGCACAGATACGCAGTATTTT. Its translation is CASGHPSTDTQYF. The full variable domain, completed using reference TRBV5-1 and TRBJ2-3, is KAGVTQTPRYLIKTRGQQVTLSCSPISGHRSVSWYQQTPGQGLQFLFEYFSETQRNKGNFPGRFSGRQFSNSRSEMNVSTLELGDSALYLCASGHPSTDTQYFGPGTRLTVL.

V gene TRBV18 combines with J gene TRBJ2-7; 7 nucleotides line up with TRBD2. V trimming: 2 bases; J trimming: 5 bases; junction bases outside the gene matches: 9. Germline lookup yields CDR1 KGHSH and CDR2 LQKENI. The CDR3 covers 15 residues. The CDR3: CASSPKRGSPHEQYF. DNA of the CDR3: TGTGCCAGCTCACCAAAGCGGGGATCCCCCCACGAGCAGTACTTC.

This clonotype was picked up many times. The rearrangement links TRBV5-1 to TRBJ2-7; 9 positions match TRBD1. The CDR3 loop spans 18 amino acids. Trimming took 4 bases from V and 0 from J; bases not matched to a gene: 14. Germline CDR1 reads SGHRS; CDR2 reads YFSETQ. The CDR3 DNA is TGCGCCAGCAGCCCAGCCGGGACAGGGATGGCGAGCTCCTACGAGCAGTACTTC. It translates to CASSPAGTGMASSYEQYF.

The chain combines TRBV9 with TRBJ2-3, with a tentative D call TRBD2 (5 bases). The CDR3 loop spans 18 amino acids. Trimming removed 3 bases from V and 4 bases from J, with 24 bases in between. The germline V gene encodes CDR1 SGDLS and CDR2 YYNGEE. CDR3 coding DNA: TGTGCCAGCAGCGCCACCGGACTGGCTTCGACCGGGCCAGATACGCAGTATTTT. Translating gives CASSATGLASTGPDTQYF.

The rearrangement links TRBV6-5 to TRBJ1-3; D gene unclear. Trimming stripped 2 bases from V and 0 bases from J, with 8 bases between. This CDR3 spans 15 amino acids. CDR1 and CDR2 (germline): MNHEY, SVGAGI. CDR3 DNA sequence: TGTGCCAGCAGTTACGCGGGGAGCTCTGGAAACACCATATATTTT. Encoded protein: CASSYAGSSGNTIYF.

This clonotype was detected a few times. This chain connects TRBV5-4 to TRBJ2-3; D tentatively fits TRBD1 or TRBD2 (5 bases each). The germline V gene encodes CDR1 SGHNT and CDR2 YYREEE (reference sequence). The germline V and J ends were trimmed by 0 bases and 0 bases, with 14 bases remaining between them. This CDR3 comprises 17 residues. The CDR3: CASSLDPGTGSTDTQYF. The CDR3 DNA reads TGTGCCAGCAGCTTGGACCCAGGGACCGGGAGCACAGATACGCAGTATTTT.

The V gene is TRBV12-3 or TRBV12-4, the J gene TRBJ2-7, with TRBD1 matching 8 bases. The length of the CDR3 is 13 residues. V shed 6 bases, J shed 5 bases, and the junction held 6 bases outside the gene matches. The DNA of the CDR3 is TGTGCCAGCAGGAGACAGGGGAGCAACGAGCAGTACTTC. Its protein is CASRRQGSNEQYF.

This clonotype has a handful of counts. V gene TRBV6-2 or TRBV6-3 combines with J gene TRBJ2-2; TRBD1 aligns across 8 bases. The CDR3 covers 14 residues. Losses at the gene ends were 2 bases for V and 8 bases for J; bases not matched to a gene: 4. Germline V gives CDR1 MNHEY, CDR2 SVGEGT. CDR3 sequence: CASSYGQGVGELFF. Here the CDR3 DNA reads TGTGCCAGCAGTTACGGACAGGGCGTAGGGGAGCTGTTTTTT.

The table lists this clonotype with a few counts. The chain employs TRBV20-1 and TRBJ2-3; the match to TRBD1 covers 8 bases. V gave up 3 bases and J gave up 4 bases; unmatched junction bases: 6. Germline CDR1 is DFQATT and CDR2 is SNEGSKA (reference sequence). The CDR3 is 14 residues long. For the CDR3, the DNA is TGCAGTGCTAGTAGGACAGGGTTCCCAGATACGCAGTATTTT. Residues: CSASRTGFPDTQYF.